The T cell receptor (beta chain) described here comes from a study of T cell responses to AZD1222 COVID-19 vaccine. Generated by immunoSEQ multiplex PCR, the TCRdb table keeps only in-frame clones and is missing some. The sample includes 120,000 to 150,000 clones, approximately 93% of them seen just once. The CDR3 is made up of 18 amino acids. The junction had 6 bases not matched to a gene; V was cut back by 4 bases and J by 1 base. Looked up from germline, CDR1 is MNHEY and CDR2 is SMNVEV (reference sequence). In the case of this clone: Its target is unknown.

Broader study findings: Among spike-specific TCRs, nearly half reportedly target unmutated variant regions.

V gene TRBV27 combines with J gene TRBJ2-2; 13 bases fit TRBD2. The material sequenced was peripheral blood, taken on day 0 of MenACWY control vaccination. This TCR derives from an adult in good health. Here the CDR3 DNA reads TGTGCCAGCAGTTCGACTAGCGGGGGGTTCCTGAACACCGGGGAGCTGTTTTTT. Its translation is CASSSTSGGFLNTGELFF.